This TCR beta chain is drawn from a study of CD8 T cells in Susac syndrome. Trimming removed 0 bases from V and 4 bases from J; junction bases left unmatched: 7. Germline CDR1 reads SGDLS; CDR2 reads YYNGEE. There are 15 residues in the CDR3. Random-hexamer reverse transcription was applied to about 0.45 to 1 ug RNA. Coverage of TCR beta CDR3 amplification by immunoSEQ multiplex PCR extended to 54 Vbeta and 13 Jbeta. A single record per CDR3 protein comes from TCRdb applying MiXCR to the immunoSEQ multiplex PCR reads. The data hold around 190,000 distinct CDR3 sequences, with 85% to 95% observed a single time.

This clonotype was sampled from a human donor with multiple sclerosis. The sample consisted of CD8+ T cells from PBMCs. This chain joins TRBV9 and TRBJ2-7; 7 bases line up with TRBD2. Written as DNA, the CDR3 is TGTGCCAGCAGCGTAGAGACGGGAGGTTGGTACGAGCAGTACTTC. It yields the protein CASSVETGGWYEQYF.